This TCR beta chain was documented in a study of T cell responses to AZD1222 COVID-19 vaccine. The assay was immunoSEQ multiplex PCR, and TCRdb's table has in-frame clones only and misses some. The sample consists of approximately 130,000 clones, roughly 92% of them appearing once. The germline V and J ends were trimmed by 1 base and 0 bases, with 7 bases remaining between them. The germline V gene has CDR1 SGHKS and CDR2 YYEKEE (reference sequence). The CDR3 consists of 14 residues. To note about this clone: Its antigen is not identified.

Whole-study results and caveats: Without day 14 samples, only post-peak T cell repertoires were studied. Variant regions that are unmutated are reportedly the target of nearly half of spike-specific TCRs. Spike-wide coverage was observed for vaccine-associated CD4 TCRs, with dominant responses at 160-218 and 743-854.

This sequence was found in an adult in good health. This chain links TRBV5-5 with TRBJ1-1; no reliable D call. The sequences come from peripheral blood, collected on day 0 of AZD1222 vaccination. The CDR3 loop is CASSLWHLNTEAFF. CDR3 DNA: TGTGCCAGCAGCTTGTGGCACTTGAACACTGAAGCTTTCTTT.